These T cell receptor beta chains were read from a single sample in a study of identical twins. TCRdb reanalysed the 5' RACE reads using MiXCR and keeps one entry per CDR3 protein. Here the sample spans nearly 900,000 distinct CDR3 sequences, approximately 13% being singletons. The sample also formed part of further work on yellow fever vaccine responses in identical twins.

The sequenced sample consisted of PBMCs. These receptors all stem from a woman under 30 in good health. The CDR3 runs from the conserved cysteine through the conserved F or W. D genes are given only for firm matches. Clone size is not always given. Where it is, it says once, few, many or a class for expanded clones.

J gene | D gene | CDR3 length | clone size | V gene | CDR3 DNA | CDR3 protein
TRBJ2-5 | TRBD2 | 16 | - | TRBV6-5 | TGTGCCAGCAGTTACGGGCTAGCGGGAGCGTCGGAGACCCAGTACTTC | CASSYGLAGASETQYF
TRBJ2-1 | TRBD2 | 18 | - | TRBV7-3 | TGTGCCAGCAGCTTAACTGGGAATAACGGGAGGCCCCCCAATGAGCAGTTCTTC | CASSLTGNNGRPPNEQFF
TRBJ1-6 | - | 13 | few | TRBV29-1 | TGCAGCGTTAAAGAGGGGGATCGTTCACCCCTCCACTTT | CSVKEGDRSPLHF
TRBJ2-3 | - | 13 | few | TRBV2 | TGTGCCAGCATGGGCGGGCTCACAGATACGCAGTATTTT | CASMGGLTDTQYF
TRBJ2-5 | - | 13 | - | TRBV28 | TGTGCCAGCAGTGGGGACCTGTCCAAGAGAGAGTACTTC | CASSGDLSKREYF
TRBJ1-2 | - | 13 | few | TRBV3-1 | TGTGCCAGCAGCGAGGACGCGAACTATGGCTACACCTTC | CASSEDANYGYTF
TRBJ1-2 | - | 18 | - | TRBV6-2/TRBV6-3 | TGTGCCAGCAGTTACACGACGGGGGGTCGAAGGACTAACTATGGCTACACCTTC | CASSYTTGGRRTNYGYTF
TRBJ1-2 | - | 13 | - | TRBV24-1 | TGTGCCACCAGCAGGGGTAACAACTATGGCTACACCTTC | CATSRGNNYGYTF
TRBJ1-3 | - | 15 | - | TRBV24-1 | TGTGCCACCAGTGTCGAGGGGTACTCTGGAAACACCATATATTTT | CATSVEGYSGNTIYF
TRBJ2-1 | TRBD2 | 15 | - | TRBV6-1 | TGTGCCAGCAGTGTAGGACTAGCTAAGTCCGATGAGCAGTTCTTC | CASSVGLAKSDEQFF
TRBJ2-7 | - | 12 | - | TRBV2 | TGTGCCAGCAAGCCGAGCGGGTACGAGCAGTACTTC | CASKPSGYEQYF
TRBJ2-3 | - | 13 | many | TRBV20-1 | TGCAGTGCTAGCGTCCTGCCGACAGATACGCAGTATTTT | CSASVLPTDTQYF
TRBJ2-7 | TRBD2 | 14 | - | TRBV19 | TGTGCCAGTAGTATGAGGGAGGGATTGGACGAGCAGTACTTC | CASSMREGLDEQYF
TRBJ2-3 | - | 13 | few | TRBV29-1 | TGCAGCGTTGAATGGACTAGCACAGATACGCAGTATTTT | CSVEWTSTDTQYF
TRBJ2-5 | TRBD2 | 15 | - | TRBV5-1 | TGCGCCAGCAGCCCCGCGGGAGGATACCCAGAGACCCAGTACTTC | CASSPAGGYPETQYF
TRBJ2-1 | TRBD1 | 15 | few | TRBV5-1 | TGCGCCAGCAGAGTCCGGGACAGGGGCTACAATGAGCAGTTCTTC | CASRVRDRGYNEQFF
TRBJ2-4 | - | 15 | few | TRBV20-1 | TGCAGTGCCCTAAAGCCCCCTGGGGACAAAAACATTCAGTACTTC | CSALKPPGDKNIQYF
TRBJ1-1 | - | 12 | few | TRBV21-1 | TGTGCCAGCAGCAAGGGCGACAGCCAAGCTTTCTTT | CASSKGDSQAFF
TRBJ2-3 | - | 15 | many | TRBV29-1 | TGCAGCGTTGACGGGCGGGCACCTAGCACAGATACGCAGTATTTT | CSVDGRAPSTDTQYF
TRBJ1-4 | - | 17 | - | TRBV2 | TGTACCTGCAGCCGGACCCCCGTCAGGGCTTCGGGTGAAAAACTGTTTTTT | CTCSRTPVRASGEKLFF
TRBJ1-3 | - | 15 | many | TRBV20-1 | TGCAGTGCTAGAGTTACGGACAACTCTGGAAACACCATATATTTT | CSARVTDNSGNTIYF
TRBJ2-5 | TRBD1 | 13 | - | TRBV2 | TGTGCCAGCACCAGACAGGGGGGAGAGACCCAGTACTTC | CASTRQGGETQYF
TRBJ1-5 | TRBD1 | 15 | many | TRBV12-3/TRBV12-4 | TGTGCCAGCAGCTCGGGACAGGGGGTAAATCAGCCCCAGCATTTT | CASSSGQGVNQPQHF
TRBJ2-6 | - | 16 | - | TRBV5-1 | TGCGCCAGCAGCCCCAAGGGGGCGGGAGGGGCCAACGTCCTGACTTTC | CASSPKGAGGANVLTF
TRBJ2-2 | - | 17 | - | TRBV9 | TGTGCCAGCAGCGTAGCCACAGGTTGGTCGAACACCGGGGAGCTGTTTTTT | CASSVATGWSNTGELFF
TRBJ1-5 | - | 12 | - | TRBV12-3/TRBV12-4 | TGTGCCAGCAGTTTCTCCTTTCAGCCCCAGCATTTT | CASSFSFQPQHF
TRBJ1-6 | - | 13 | few | TRBV27 | TGTGCCAGCAGTACAATACAGGGAGCACCCCTCCACTTT | CASSTIQGAPLHF
TRBJ2-3 | TRBD1 | 14 | many | TRBV28 | TGTGCCAGCAGTTTTAAACAGGGGGGAGATACGCAGTATTTT | CASSFKQGGDTQYF
TRBJ2-2 | - | 14 | - | TRBV6-2/TRBV6-3 | TGTGCCAGCACGCGGGACTCCAGCACCGGGGAGCTGTTTTTT | CASTRDSSTGELFF
TRBJ2-2 | - | 14 | few | TRBV4-1 | TGCGCCAGCAGCCCCAGGGGAACGGGCGGGGAGCTGTTTTTT | CASSPRGTGGELFF
TRBJ1-2 | - | 15 | few | TRBV10-3 | TGTGCCATCAGTGAGTCAGGACAGAGGGACTATGGCTACACCTTC | CAISESGQRDYGYTF